Listed here are 8 T cell receptor beta chains from one sample, sequenced in a study of T cell repertoires in aging, cancer and after chemotherapy. A mixed TRB-A/B primer pool amplified rearranged TRB by multiplex touch-down PCR. Each CDR3 protein is one row after TCRdb ran MiXCR on the multiplex PCR reads. This sample has more than 9,000 distinct CDR3 sequences, with over 25% found just once. Amplification of TCR beta used genomic DNA extracted from peripheral blood. What was sequenced was blood. The receptors come from a human donor in good health.

The table lists this clonotype with a few counts. The V gene is TRBV19, the J gene TRBJ1-5; D gene ambiguous. Per germline, CDR1 LNHDA and CDR2 SQIVND (reference sequence). Trimming cost V 1 base and J 6 bases, with 13 bases left between them. The CDR3 is made up of 15 amino acids. CDR3 sequence: CASSIGPGRSQPQHF. CDR3 sequence (DNA): TGTGCCAGTAGTATAGGGCCCGGACGGAGTCAGCCCCAGCATTTT.

By proportion, this clonotype is medium-sized (0.01 to 0.1%). V is TRBV29-1 and J is TRBJ2-5; D not resolved. V lost 4 bases and J 2 bases, leaving 17 bases between the germline ends. The CDR3 has 15 residues. Germline CDR1 reads SQVTM; CDR2 reads ANQGSEA. The CDR3 loop reads CSVAEEVPGQETQYF. The CDR3 DNA reads as TGCAGCGTTGCGGAAGAAGTGCCCGGGCAAGAGACCCAGTACTTC.

This clonotype was seen only a few times. The rearrangement links TRBV6-5 to TRBJ1-2; D not certain. The V gene's germline CDR1 is MNHEY and CDR2 SVGAGI. The CDR3 has 15 residues. Trimming removed 0 bases at V and 2 bases at J, with 10 bases between. CDR3 DNA: TGTGCCAGCAGTTACTCGGGTTTTAGGAACTATGGCTACACCTTC. Residues: CASSYSGFRNYGYTF.

The chain has TRBV12-5 and TRBJ1-1; D is undetermined. V dropped 6 bases and J dropped 0 bases, with 11 bases sitting between them. This CDR3 region has 14 residues. The germline CDR1 and CDR2 sequences are LGHNT and FRNRAP. In DNA form, the CDR3 reads TGTGCTAGTGGGCAGCCACCCATGAACACTGAAGCTTTCTTT. Its protein product is CASGQPPMNTEAFF.

Note on this clonotype: Its ends do not fully match the called genes, so a read error is possible. V usage is TRBV19 and J usage is TRBJ1-5, with D hard to call. Per germline, CDR1 LNHDA and CDR2 SQIVND (reference sequence). This CDR3 spans 16 amino acids. As DNA, the CDR3 is TGTGCCAGTAGTGCCCGTAAAACCGGTAGCAATCAGCCCCATCATTTT. Amino acid sequence: CASSARKTGSNQPHHF. Combining the CDR3 with reference TRBV19 and TRBJ1-5 gives the whole variable domain DGGITQSPKYLFRKEGQNVTLSCEQNLNHDAMYWYRQDPGQGLRLIYYSQIVNDFQKGDIAEGYSVSREKKESFPLTVTSAQKNPTAFYLCASSARKTGSNQPHHFGDGTRLSIL.

In this sample, this clonotype turned up a few times. V is TRBV19 and J is TRBJ1-2; TRBD1 is a possible D gene (5 bases). The ends were cut back, 4 bases at V and 5 bases at J, with 17 bases in the middle. The CDR3 is 15 amino acids. The germline gives CDR1 LNHDA, CDR2 SQIVND (reference sequence). The CDR3 here is CASSSGTSVRYGYTF. CDR3 DNA: TGTGCCAGTAGTAGTGGGACCTCGGTACGATATGGCTACACCTTC.

To note about this clonotype: This may come from a read error, since a much larger clone is one base off. The chain joins TRBV29-1 to TRBJ2-5, with TRBD2 identical over 8 bases. V dropped 7 bases and J dropped 5; count of bases not matched to a gene: 6. The CDR3 runs to 12 residues. Germline V gene data show CDR1 as SQVTM and CDR2 as ANQGSEA. The DNA of the CDR3 is TGCAGCGATTCCTCGGGAGGGGAGACCCAGTACTTC. Protein product: CSDSSGGETQYF. Looking up the rest from reference TRBV29-1 and TRBJ2-5 gives the full variable domain: SAVISQKPSRDICQRGTSLTIQCQVDSQVTMMFWYRQQPGQSLTLIATANQGSEATYESGFVIDKFPISRPNLTFSTLTVSNMSPEDSSIYLCSDSSGGETQYFGPGTRLLVL.

This clonotype is termed medium-sized. The CDR3 DNA is TGTGCCACCAGCAGAGAAACAGGGGGCTCCTACGAGCAGTACTTC. Translated: CATSRETGGSYEQYF. The chain recombines TRBV15 with TRBJ2-7; 8 nucleotides match TRBD1. CDR1 is LNHNV, CDR2 YYDKDF, per germline (reference sequence). This CDR3 contains 15 residues. V lost 0 bases to trimming and J lost 0 bases; unmatched junction nucleotides: 1.